The rows below give T cell receptor beta chains drawn from one sample of a study of blood T cell repertoires in COVID-19. Sequencing used immunoSEQ multiplex PCR; TCRdb keeps in-frame clones, though not all of them. The profile shows just under 60,000 clones, roughly four fifths of them singletons. The sequencing sample was made of peripheral blood. These receptor sequences come from a human donor in a cohort sampled during active COVID-19. Each CDR3 is given with its conserved first and last residue. The D gene is left open where the match is weak. Clone size is given for some rows only: seen once, a few or many times, or a class if the clone is expanded.

j_gene: TRBJ2-7; abundance: -; v_gene: TRBV7-9; d_gene: TRBD2; CDR3aa: CASSISGREGEQYF; CDR3nt: TGTGCCAGCAGCATTAGCGGGAGGGAGGGGGAGCAGTACTTC
j_gene: TRBJ2-2; abundance: -; v_gene: TRBV6-5; d_gene: TRBD2; CDR3aa: CASEAGGLNGELFF; CDR3nt: TGTGCCAGCGAAGCGGGAGGGCTAAACGGGGAGCTGTTTTTT
j_gene: TRBJ2-3; abundance: -; v_gene: TRBV5-4; d_gene: -; CDR3aa: CASSLRRRSSTDTQYF; CDR3nt: TGTGCCAGCAGCTTGCGGAGGCGATCGAGCACAGATACGCAGTATTTT
j_gene: TRBJ1-1; abundance: -; v_gene: TRBV19; d_gene: -; CDR3aa: CASSSRQSMNTEAFF; CDR3nt: TGTGCCAGTAGTAGCCGACAGTCCATGAACACTGAAGCTTTCTTT
j_gene: TRBJ2-1; abundance: -; v_gene: TRBV19; d_gene: TRBD2; CDR3aa: CASSLREGGNNEQFF; CDR3nt: TGTGCCAGTAGTTTGCGGGAGGGGGGAAACAATGAGCAGTTCTTC
j_gene: TRBJ2-3; abundance: once; v_gene: TRBV28; d_gene: TRBD2; CDR3aa: CASSVIAGGEDTQYF; CDR3nt: TGTGCCAGCAGTGTAATAGCGGGAGGGGAAGATACGCAGTATTTT
j_gene: TRBJ1-2; abundance: -; v_gene: TRBV28; d_gene: -; CDR3aa: CASSLSHYGYTF; CDR3nt: TGTGCCAGCAGTTTATCTCACTATGGCTACACCTTC
j_gene: TRBJ1-2; abundance: once; v_gene: TRBV3-1/TRBV3-2; d_gene: -; CDR3aa: CASSPRGGGGYGYTF; CDR3nt: TGTGCCAGCAGCCCTCGGGGAGGGGGGGGTTATGGCTACACCTTC
j_gene: TRBJ2-5; abundance: -; v_gene: TRBV28; d_gene: -; CDR3aa: CASRLAVLPLHF; CDR3nt: TGTGCCAGCAGGCTGGCGGTCCTCCCACTCCACTTC
j_gene: TRBJ2-5; abundance: -; v_gene: TRBV11-3; d_gene: -; CDR3aa: CASSQGGVVGETQYF; CDR3nt: TGTGCCAGCAGCCAAGGAGGTGTTGTAGGGGAGACCCAGTACTTC
j_gene: TRBJ2-3; abundance: -; v_gene: TRBV4-1; d_gene: -; CDR3aa: CASTYRAGTDTQYF; CDR3nt: TGCGCCAGCACGTACAGGGCTGGTACAGATACGCAGTATTTT
j_gene: TRBJ2-2; abundance: -; v_gene: TRBV7-2; d_gene: TRBD1; CDR3aa: CASSSTGANTGELFF; CDR3nt: TGTGCCAGCAGCTCGACAGGGGCGAACACCGGGGAGCTGTTTTTT
j_gene: TRBJ2-7; abundance: -; v_gene: TRBV2; d_gene: TRBD1; CDR3aa: CASNPVRTGVTYEQYF; CDR3nt: TGTGCCAGCAACCCAGTGAGGACAGGTGTCACCTACGAGCAGTACTTC
j_gene: TRBJ1-5; abundance: -; v_gene: TRBV28; d_gene: TRBD1; CDR3aa: CASTSDRAGSNQPQHF; CDR3nt: TGTGCCAGCACCTCGGACAGGGCGGGAAGCAATCAGCCCCAGCATTTT
j_gene: TRBJ2-7; abundance: -; v_gene: TRBV4-3; d_gene: -; CDR3aa: CASSQGLLREQYF; CDR3nt: TGCGCCAGCAGCCAAGGACTATTACGCGAGCAGTACTTC
j_gene: TRBJ2-3; abundance: -; v_gene: TRBV7-2; d_gene: TRBD2; CDR3aa: CASSLGGLAGGSTDTQYF; CDR3nt: TGTGCCAGCAGCTTAGGGGGACTAGCGGGAGGAAGCACAGATACGCAGTATTTT
j_gene: TRBJ2-1; abundance: -; v_gene: TRBV7-9; d_gene: TRBD2; CDR3aa: CASSFGRRSNEQFF; CDR3nt: TGTGCCAGCAGCTTCGGGAGGCGGTCTAATGAGCAGTTCTTC
j_gene: TRBJ2-3; abundance: -; v_gene: TRBV19; d_gene: -; CDR3aa: CASRRQVYGTDTQYF; CDR3nt: TGTGCCAGTAGGAGACAGGTTTATGGCACAGATACGCAGTATTTT
j_gene: TRBJ2-3; abundance: -; v_gene: TRBV30; d_gene: -; CDR3aa: CAWRGSYSTDTQYF; CDR3nt: TGTGCCTGGAGGGGCTCTTATAGCACAGATACGCAGTATTTT
j_gene: TRBJ1-1; abundance: few; v_gene: TRBV10-3; d_gene: TRBD1; CDR3aa: CAISGPQQDRVNTEAFF; CDR3nt: TGTGCCATCAGTGGGCCCCAACAGGACAGGGTGAACACTGAAGCTTTCTTT
j_gene: TRBJ2-3; abundance: -; v_gene: TRBV4-1; d_gene: -; CDR3aa: CASSQDETPHTDTQYF; CDR3nt: TGCGCCAGCAGCCAAGATGAGACACCTCACACAGATACGCAGTATTTT
j_gene: TRBJ2-5; abundance: -; v_gene: TRBV4-2; d_gene: TRBD2; CDR3aa: CASSQDLSGGTSQETQYF; CDR3nt: TGTGCCAGCAGCCAAGATCTTTCGGGAGGTACATCACAAGAGACCCAGTACTTC
j_gene: TRBJ2-7; abundance: -; v_gene: TRBV4-2; d_gene: TRBD2; CDR3aa: CASSQTSGKTYEQYF; CDR3nt: TGTGCCAGCAGCCAAACTAGCGGGAAGACCTACGAGCAGTACTTC
j_gene: TRBJ1-3; abundance: -; v_gene: TRBV7-2; d_gene: -; CDR3aa: CASSLAVGGGNTIYF; CDR3nt: TGTGCCAGCAGCTTAGCGGTCGGGGGGGGAAACACCATATATTTT
j_gene: TRBJ1-5; abundance: few; v_gene: TRBV18; d_gene: -; CDR3aa: CASSPSTTQPQHF; CDR3nt: TGTGCCAGCTCGCCATCGACAACGCAGCCCCAGCATTTT
j_gene: TRBJ2-7; abundance: -; v_gene: TRBV5-1; d_gene: -; CDR3aa: CASSLAEKPGPQGRQQYF; CDR3nt: TGCGCCAGCAGCTTGGCAGAAAAACCCGGGCCCCAAGGGAGGCAGCAGTACTTC
j_gene: TRBJ2-3; abundance: few; v_gene: TRBV9; d_gene: TRBD2; CDR3aa: CASSVGKLAGVGDTQYF; CDR3nt: TGTGCCAGCAGCGTAGGGAAGCTAGCGGGAGTAGGAGATACGCAGTATTTT
j_gene: TRBJ2-2; abundance: -; v_gene: TRBV4-2; d_gene: -; CDR3aa: CASSQEGAVAGELFF; CDR3nt: TGTGCCAGCAGCCAAGAGGGGGCAGTGGCCGGGGAGCTGTTTTTT
j_gene: TRBJ2-4; abundance: -; v_gene: TRBV5-6; d_gene: TRBD2; CDR3aa: CASSLSGSGDKNIQYF; CDR3nt: TGTGCCAGCAGCCTGAGCGGGAGCGGGGACAAAAACATTCAGTACTTC
j_gene: TRBJ1-2; abundance: once; v_gene: TRBV7-9; d_gene: TRBD1; CDR3aa: CATGGRQGFVKGYTF; CDR3nt: TGTGCGACGGGGGGGCGACAGGGATTTGTGAAGGGCTACACCTTC
j_gene: TRBJ2-1; abundance: -; v_gene: TRBV5-6; d_gene: -; CDR3aa: CASIVGQTYNEQFF; CDR3nt: TGTGCCAGCATCGTTGGACAGACCTACAATGAGCAGTTCTTC
j_gene: TRBJ2-6; abundance: -; v_gene: TRBV5-1; d_gene: -; CDR3aa: CASSLMGGAGAPSSSGANVLTF; CDR3nt: TGCGCCAGCAGCTTGATGGGGGGGGCGGGGGCCCCTTCGTCCTCTGGGGCCAACGTCCTGACTTTC
j_gene: TRBJ2-3; abundance: -; v_gene: TRBV10-3; d_gene: TRBD2; CDR3aa: CAISALAGGGDTQYF; CDR3nt: TGTGCCATCAGTGCCCTAGCGGGAGGAGGCGATACGCAGTATTTT
j_gene: TRBJ2-7; abundance: few; v_gene: TRBV6-2/TRBV6-3; d_gene: TRBD1; CDR3aa: CASSYSGTDPYEQYF; CDR3nt: TGTGCCAGCAGTTACTCTGGGACAGATCCCTACGAGCAGTACTTC
j_gene: TRBJ2-7; abundance: -; v_gene: TRBV28; d_gene: -; CDR3aa: CASRGRGAVYEQYF; CDR3nt: TGTGCCAGCAGGGGACGGGGGGCGGTCTACGAGCAGTACTTC
j_gene: TRBJ1-1; abundance: -; v_gene: TRBV7-9; d_gene: TRBD1; CDR3aa: CASSFVQGANTEAFF; CDR3nt: TGTGCCAGCAGCTTTGTACAGGGGGCTAACACTGAAGCTTTCTTT
j_gene: TRBJ2-7; abundance: once; v_gene: TRBV4-1; d_gene: -; CDR3aa: CASSPQGGTYEQYF; CDR3nt: TGCGCCAGCAGCCCCCAGGGCGGGACCTACGAGCAGTACTTC
j_gene: TRBJ2-6; abundance: -; v_gene: TRBV5-4; d_gene: -; CDR3aa: CASLPRAPLSGANVLTF; CDR3nt: TGTGCCAGCCTACCTAGAGCGCCACTCTCTGGGGCCAACGTCCTGACTTTC
j_gene: TRBJ1-2; abundance: -; v_gene: TRBV20-1; d_gene: TRBD1; CDR3aa: CSGQGNGYTF; CDR3nt: TGCAGTGGACAGGGGAATGGCTACACCTTC
j_gene: TRBJ1-4; abundance: -; v_gene: TRBV4-3; d_gene: TRBD1; CDR3aa: CASSRLQGQNEKLFF; CDR3nt: TGCGCCAGCAGCCGCTTACAGGGGCAGAATGAAAAACTGTTTTTT
j_gene: TRBJ2-7; abundance: -; v_gene: TRBV5-1; d_gene: -; CDR3aa: CASRGADSYEQYF; CDR3nt: TGCGCCAGCAGGGGGGCGGACTCCTACGAGCAGTACTTC
j_gene: TRBJ2-7; abundance: -; v_gene: TRBV2; d_gene: TRBD1; CDR3aa: CASSGQGYEQYF; CDR3nt: TGTGCCAGCAGTGGACAGGGCTACGAGCAGTACTTC
j_gene: TRBJ2-1; abundance: few; v_gene: TRBV28; d_gene: -; CDR3aa: CASRGGGARGEQFF; CDR3nt: TGTGCCAGCAGAGGTGGCGGGGCGCGTGGTGAGCAGTTCTTC
j_gene: TRBJ1-2; abundance: once; v_gene: TRBV5-4; d_gene: -; CDR3aa: CASSLAAGSPNYGYTF; CDR3nt: TGTGCCAGCAGCTTGGCCGCGGGCAGCCCTAACTATGGCTACACCTTC
j_gene: TRBJ2-7; abundance: -; v_gene: TRBV6-1; d_gene: TRBD1; CDR3aa: CASSEAPPGGPYEQYF; CDR3nt: TGTGCCAGCAGTGAAGCCCCCCCAGGGGGCCCCTACGAGCAGTACTTC
j_gene: TRBJ2-3; abundance: medium-sized; v_gene: TRBV27; d_gene: -; CDR3aa: CASSLWAGVGPDTQYF; CDR3nt: TGTGCCAGCAGTTTATGGGCAGGGGTGGGCCCAGATACGCAGTATTTT
j_gene: TRBJ2-1; abundance: -; v_gene: TRBV11-2; d_gene: -; CDR3aa: CASSLESYNEQFF; CDR3nt: TGTGCCAGCAGCTTAGAGAGCTACAATGAGCAGTTCTTC
j_gene: TRBJ2-2; abundance: few; v_gene: TRBV28; d_gene: TRBD1; CDR3aa: CASRSKKGTGATGELFF; CDR3nt: TGTGCCAGCAGATCGAAGAAAGGGACAGGGGCTACCGGGGAGCTGTTTTTT
j_gene: TRBJ1-3; abundance: -; v_gene: TRBV4-1; d_gene: TRBD1; CDR3aa: CASSQDTTGFNSGNTIYF; CDR3nt: TGCGCCAGCAGCCAAGACACGACAGGGTTTAACTCTGGAAACACCATATATTTT
j_gene: TRBJ2-7; abundance: -; v_gene: TRBV7-8; d_gene: TRBD2; CDR3aa: CASSPTISGTPHEQYF; CDR3nt: TGTGCCAGCAGCCCTACTATTAGCGGGACTCCCCACGAGCAGTACTTC
j_gene: TRBJ1-4; abundance: -; v_gene: TRBV6-5; d_gene: -; CDR3aa: CASSSGRVRQGKLFF; CDR3nt: TGTGCCAGCAGTTCCGGACGAGTGCGCCAGGGAAAACTGTTTTTT